This T cell receptor beta chain was obtained from a study of blood T cell repertoires in COVID-19. About the study: From T cells, B-cell-depleted T cells, or PBMCs came the material, which was cDNA or gDNA.

TCRdb keeps only in-frame clones here, not all; method: immunoSEQ multiplex PCR. Of 150,000 to 180,000 clones in the sample, 75% to 90% are singletons; the top ten hold about 15%. Germline CDR1 reads LNHDA; CDR2 reads SQIVND (reference sequence). Trimming cost V 2 bases and J 6 bases; bases outside gene matches: 9. CDR3 length equals 17 residues. This clone was picked up one time. The sample comprised peripheral blood. The clonotype originates from a woman between 35 and 50 years old with acute or convalescent COVID-19. The J gene is TRBJ1-5, the V gene TRBV19; 11 nucleotides align to TRBD1. The CDR3 sequence: CASSILGDRGAVQPQHF. The DNA for the CDR3 is TGTGCCAGTAGTATACTAGGGGACAGGGGGGCAGTTCAGCCCCAGCATTTT.